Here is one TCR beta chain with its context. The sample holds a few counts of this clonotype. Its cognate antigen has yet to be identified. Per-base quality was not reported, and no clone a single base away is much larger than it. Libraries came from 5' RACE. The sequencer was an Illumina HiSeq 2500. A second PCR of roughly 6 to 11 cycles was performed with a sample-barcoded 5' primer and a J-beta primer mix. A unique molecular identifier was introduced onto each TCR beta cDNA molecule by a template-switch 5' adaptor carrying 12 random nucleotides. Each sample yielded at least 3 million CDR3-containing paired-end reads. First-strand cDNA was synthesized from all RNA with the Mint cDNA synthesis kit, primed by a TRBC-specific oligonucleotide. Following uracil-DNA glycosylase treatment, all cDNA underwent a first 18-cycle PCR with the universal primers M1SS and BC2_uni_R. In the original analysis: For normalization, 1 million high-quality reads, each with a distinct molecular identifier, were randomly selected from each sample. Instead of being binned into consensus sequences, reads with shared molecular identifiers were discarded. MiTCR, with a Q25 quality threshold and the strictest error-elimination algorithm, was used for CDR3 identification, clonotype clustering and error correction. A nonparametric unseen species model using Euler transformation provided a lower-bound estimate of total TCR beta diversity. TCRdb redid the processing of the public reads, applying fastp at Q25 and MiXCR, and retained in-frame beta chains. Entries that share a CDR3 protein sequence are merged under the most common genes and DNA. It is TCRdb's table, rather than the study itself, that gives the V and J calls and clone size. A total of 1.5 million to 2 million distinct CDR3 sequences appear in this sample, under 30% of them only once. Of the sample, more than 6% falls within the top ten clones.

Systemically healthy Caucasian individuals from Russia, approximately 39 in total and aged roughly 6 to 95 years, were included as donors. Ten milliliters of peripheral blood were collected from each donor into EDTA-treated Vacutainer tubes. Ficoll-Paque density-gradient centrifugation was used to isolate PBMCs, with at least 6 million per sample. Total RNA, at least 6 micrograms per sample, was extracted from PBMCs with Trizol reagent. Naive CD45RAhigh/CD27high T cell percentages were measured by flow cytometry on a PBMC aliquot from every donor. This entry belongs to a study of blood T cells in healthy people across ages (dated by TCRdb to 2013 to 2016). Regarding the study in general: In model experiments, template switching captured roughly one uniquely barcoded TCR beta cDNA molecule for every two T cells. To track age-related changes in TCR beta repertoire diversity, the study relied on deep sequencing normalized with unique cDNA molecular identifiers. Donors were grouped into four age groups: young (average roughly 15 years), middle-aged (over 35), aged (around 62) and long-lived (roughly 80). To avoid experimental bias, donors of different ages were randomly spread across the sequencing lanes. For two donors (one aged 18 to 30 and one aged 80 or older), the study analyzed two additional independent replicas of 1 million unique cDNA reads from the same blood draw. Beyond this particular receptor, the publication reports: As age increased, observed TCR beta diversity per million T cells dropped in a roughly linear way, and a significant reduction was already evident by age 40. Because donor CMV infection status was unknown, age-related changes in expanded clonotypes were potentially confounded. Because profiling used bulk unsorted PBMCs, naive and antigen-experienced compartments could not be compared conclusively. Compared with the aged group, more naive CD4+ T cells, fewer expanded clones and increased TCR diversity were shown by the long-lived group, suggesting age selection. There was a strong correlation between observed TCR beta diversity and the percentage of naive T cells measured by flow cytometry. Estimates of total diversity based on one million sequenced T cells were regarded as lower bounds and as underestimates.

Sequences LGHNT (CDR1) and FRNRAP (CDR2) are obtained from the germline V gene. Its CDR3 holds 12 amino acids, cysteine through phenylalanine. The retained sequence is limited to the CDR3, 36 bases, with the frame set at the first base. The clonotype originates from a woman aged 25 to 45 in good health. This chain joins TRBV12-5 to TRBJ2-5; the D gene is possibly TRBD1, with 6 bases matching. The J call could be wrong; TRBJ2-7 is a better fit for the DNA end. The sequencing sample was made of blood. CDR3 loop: CASGLLGGEQYF. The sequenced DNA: TGTGCTAGTGGTTTGCTAGGGGGCGAGCAGTACTTC.